The 11 T cell receptor beta chains below all came from one sample that was sequenced in a study of CD8 T cells in ankylosing spondylitis. Study results and caveats: In ankylosing spondylitis blood, a motif of several highly homologous TCR beta variants appeared characteristic.

TCRdb re-analysed the 5' RACE reads in MiXCR, keeping a single row per CDR3 protein. The repertoire has more than 250,000 distinct CDR3 sequences, around 8% of them found once; the top ten carry about 14%. Their specific antigens are unknown. The sequencing sample was made of blood, either unsorted or a sorted T cell fraction (not recorded which). Receptors originate from a male donor with ankylosing spondylitis.

This rearrangement joins TRBV6-1 to TRBJ1-3, with D hard to call. Trimming pared 2 bases from V and 0 bases from J, leaving 8 bases between. CDR1 is MNHNS, CDR2 SASEGT, per germline. The CDR3 extends over 15 amino acids. The CDR3 sequence is CASSEMGISGNTIYF. The CDR3 coding sequence is TGTGCCAGCAGTGAAATGGGCATCTCTGGAAACACCATATATTTT.

This clonotype was found many times. The chain recombines TRBV12-3 or TRBV12-4 with TRBJ2-5, with D hard to call. This CDR3 has 13 amino acids. V was trimmed by 3 bases and J by 2 bases, leaving 7 bases between them. The CDR3 DNA sequence: TGTGCCAGCAGTTTTGGAAGGCAAGAGACCCAGTACTTC. Residues: CASSFGRQETQYF.

This clonotype occurred many times. The rearrangement uses TRBV29-1 and TRBJ2-1, with 11 bases that match TRBD2. The CDR3 is 14 amino acids. The germline CDR1 and CDR2 sequences are SQVTM and ANQGSEA. Trimming cost V 7 bases and J 4 bases; bases outside gene matches: 6. CDR3 DNA: TGCAGCGCCCGGGGACTAGCGGATTACAATGAGCAGTTCTTC. Its translation: CSARGLADYNEQFF.

The rearrangement joins TRBV27 to TRBJ2-1; D is perhaps TRBD2 (5 bases). Per germline, CDR1 MNHEY and CDR2 SMNVEV (reference sequence). The CDR3 is 18 residues long. Trimming cost V 5 bases and J 3 bases, with 23 bases left between them. The CDR3, as DNA: TGTGCCAGCAGTCGTAAGCTGGACTCTGCGGCTCGCTACAATGAGCAGTTCTTC. Translation: CASSRKLDSAARYNEQFF.

The J gene is TRBJ2-7, the V gene TRBV19; TRBD1 or TRBD2 may be the D gene (5 bases each). This CDR3 contains 13 residues. From germline, CDR1 is LNHDA and CDR2 SQIVND (reference sequence). Trimming took off 5 bases at V and 5 bases at J, with 13 bases between the two ends. The CDR3 DNA follows: TGTGCCAGTAGTCCCTTCCTGGGGGACGAGCAGTACTTC. It yields the protein CASSPFLGDEQYF.

The rearrangement uses TRBV7-2 and TRBJ2-1; D is perhaps TRBD1 or TRBD2 (5 bases each). Germline assignment: CDR1 SGHTA and CDR2 FQGNSA. V was cut by 4 bases and J by 7 bases, with 14 bases left in between. This CDR3 region has 14 residues. The CDR3 sequence is CASSSGTVGNEQFF. As DNA, the CDR3 is TGTGCCAGCAGCTCCGGGACGGTGGGGAATGAGCAGTTCTTC.

This clonotype was found many times. The J gene is TRBJ2-1, the V gene TRBV10-3; D call uncertain. CDR1 is ENHRY, CDR2 SYGVKD, per germline. CDR3 size: 16 residues. Trimming stripped 0 bases from V and 8 bases from J, with 17 bases between. CDR3 bases: TGTGCCATCAGTGAGTCTAGACCGACGATTGTGGATGAGCAGTTCTTC. Translated, it gives CAISESRPTIVDEQFF.

The chain couples TRBV4-1 to TRBJ2-7, with 10 bases identical to TRBD2. The CDR3 contains 18 residues. Trimming took 0 bases from V and 6 from J; bases not matched to a gene: 14. Germline CDR1 and CDR2: MGHRA and YSYEKL. The CDR3 is CASSQDWASGRTRLEQYF. CDR3 nucleotides: TGCGCCAGCAGCCAAGATTGGGCTAGCGGGAGAACTAGACTCGAGCAGTACTTC.

This clonotype was picked up a small number of times. The CDR3 spells CASSPNPGQAYNEQFF. The CDR3 coding sequence is TGCGCCAGCAGCCCAAACCCGGGACAGGCCTACAATGAGCAGTTCTTC. This chain joins TRBV5-1 and TRBJ2-1; the match to TRBD1 covers 8 bases. CDR3 length: 16 amino acids. J lost 2 bases, V lost 4 bases, and 8 bases had no gene match. Germline CDR1 SGHRS, CDR2 YFSETQ.

This chain joins TRBV29-1 and TRBJ1-2; TRBD1 matches 9 bases. Trimming removed 6 bases from V and 7 bases from J; junction bases left unmatched: 6. In germline, CDR1 is SQVTM, CDR2 ANQGSEA. There are 12 residues in the CDR3. The DNA for the CDR3 is TGCAGCGTAGGAGGACAGGGGCTTGGCTACACCTTC. It encodes CSVGGQGLGYTF.

In this sample, this clonotype turned up a few times. V is TRBV5-1 and J is TRBJ2-7, with D maybe TRBD1 (6 bases). Germline V gene sequence: CDR1 SGHRS, CDR2 YFSETQ. V lost 0 bases to trimming and J lost 1 base, with 11 bases between them. The CDR3 totals 15 residues. Written as DNA, the CDR3 is TGCGCCAGCAGCTTGGGCCAGGGGCAATCCTACGAGCAGTACTTC. It is translated as CASSLGQGQSYEQYF.